This T cell receptor (beta chain) emerged from a study of beta chain features in type 1 diabetes. Study details: Under 110,000,000 sorted cells were examined across all samples.

Sorted CD4+ subsets: naive, central memory, regulatory, stem cell-like memory (CD45RO/CCR7/CD25/CD127/CD95/CD27 panel). Purity exceeding 95% was reached by all sorted populations. The entirety of the isolated RNA underwent reverse transcription, so expressed TCRB transcripts were sequenced. Clones were sequenced by immunoSEQ multiplex PCR, and TCRdb holds only the in-frame ones, with some missing. The table records under 950,000 clones, 17% of them present only once. The CDR3 extends over 14 amino acids. The germline CDR1 and CDR2 sequences are SGHRS and YFSETQ. The trim removed 2 bases at V and 3 bases at J, leaving 3 bases unmatched.

The sample consisted of naive CD4+ T cells from blood. The clonotype originates from a woman aged 18-29 years in good health. This sequence joins TRBV5-1 and TRBJ2-3, with 7 bases aligning to TRBD1. CDR3 in DNA: TGCGCCAGCAGCTTAAACAGGGGAACAGATACGCAGTATTTT. The encoded protein is CASSLNRGTDTQYF.